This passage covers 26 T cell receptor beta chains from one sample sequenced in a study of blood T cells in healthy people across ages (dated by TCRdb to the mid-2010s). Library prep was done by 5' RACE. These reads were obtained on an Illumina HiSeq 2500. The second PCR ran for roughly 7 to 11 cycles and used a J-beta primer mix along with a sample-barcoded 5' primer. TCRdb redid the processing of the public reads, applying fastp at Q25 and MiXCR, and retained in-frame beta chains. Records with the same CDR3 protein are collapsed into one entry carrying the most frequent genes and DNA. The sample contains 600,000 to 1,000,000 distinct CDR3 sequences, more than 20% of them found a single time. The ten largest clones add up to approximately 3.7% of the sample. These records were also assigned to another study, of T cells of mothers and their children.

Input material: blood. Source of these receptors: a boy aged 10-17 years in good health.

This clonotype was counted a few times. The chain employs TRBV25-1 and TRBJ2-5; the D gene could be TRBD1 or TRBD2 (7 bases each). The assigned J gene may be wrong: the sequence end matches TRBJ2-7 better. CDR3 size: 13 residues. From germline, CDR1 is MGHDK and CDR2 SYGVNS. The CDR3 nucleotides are TGTGCCACCGAGACAGGGAGGGCCTACGAGCAGTACTTC. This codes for CATETGRAYEQYF.

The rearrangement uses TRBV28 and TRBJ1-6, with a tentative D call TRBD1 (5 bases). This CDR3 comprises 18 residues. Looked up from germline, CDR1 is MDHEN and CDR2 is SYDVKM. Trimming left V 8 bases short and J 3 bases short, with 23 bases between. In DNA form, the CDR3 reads TGTGCCAGCTCCGCACGGGGCCAGGGTCAATTCTATAATTCACCCCTCCACTTT. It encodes CASSARGQGQFYNSPLHF. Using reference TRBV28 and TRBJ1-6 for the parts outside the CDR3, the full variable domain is DVKVTQSSRYLVKRTGEKVFLECVQDMDHENMFWYRQDPGLGLRLIYFSYDVKMKEKGDIPEGYSVSREKKERFSLILESASTNQTSMYLCASSARGQGQFYNSPLHFGNGTRLTVT.

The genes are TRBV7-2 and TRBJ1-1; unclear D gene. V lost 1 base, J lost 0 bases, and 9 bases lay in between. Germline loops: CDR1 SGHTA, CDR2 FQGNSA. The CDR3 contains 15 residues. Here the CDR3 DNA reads TGTGCCAGCAGCTTAGACCACGGAATGAACACTGAAGCTTTCTTT. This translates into CASSLDHGMNTEAFF. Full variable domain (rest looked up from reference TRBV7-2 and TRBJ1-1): GAGVSQSPSNKVTEKGKDVELRCDPISGHTALYWYRQSLGQGLEFLIYFQGNSAPDKSGLPSDRFSAERTGGSVSTLTIQRTQQEDSAVYLCASSLDHGMNTEAFFGQGTRLTVV.

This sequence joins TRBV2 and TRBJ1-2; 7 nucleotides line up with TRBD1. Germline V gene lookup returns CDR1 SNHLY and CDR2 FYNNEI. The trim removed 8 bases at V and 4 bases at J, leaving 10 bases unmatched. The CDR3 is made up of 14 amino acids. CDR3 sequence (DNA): TGTGCCAGCGGCCGGGACAGATCTCGCTATGGCTACACCTTC. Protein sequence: CASGRDRSRYGYTF.

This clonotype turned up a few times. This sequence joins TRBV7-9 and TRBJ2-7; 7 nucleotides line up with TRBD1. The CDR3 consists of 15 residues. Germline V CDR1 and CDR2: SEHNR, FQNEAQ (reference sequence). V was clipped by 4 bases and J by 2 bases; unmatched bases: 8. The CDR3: CASSSGTVSTYEQYF. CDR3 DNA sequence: TGTGCCAGCAGCTCAGGGACAGTCTCCACCTACGAGCAGTACTTC.

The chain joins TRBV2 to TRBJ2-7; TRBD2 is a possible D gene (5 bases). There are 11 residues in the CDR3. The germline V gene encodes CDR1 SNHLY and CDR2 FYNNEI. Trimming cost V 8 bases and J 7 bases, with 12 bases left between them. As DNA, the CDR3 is TGTGCCAGCCAAGCTAAGCGGGAGCAGTACTTC. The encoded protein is CASQAKREQYF.

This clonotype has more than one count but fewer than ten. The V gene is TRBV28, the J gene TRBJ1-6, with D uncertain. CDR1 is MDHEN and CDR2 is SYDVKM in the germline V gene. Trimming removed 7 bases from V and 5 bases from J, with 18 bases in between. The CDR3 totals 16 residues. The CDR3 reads CASTDPGEYNNSPLHF. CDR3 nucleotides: TGTGCCAGCACCGACCCCGGGGAGTATAATAATTCACCCCTCCACTTT.

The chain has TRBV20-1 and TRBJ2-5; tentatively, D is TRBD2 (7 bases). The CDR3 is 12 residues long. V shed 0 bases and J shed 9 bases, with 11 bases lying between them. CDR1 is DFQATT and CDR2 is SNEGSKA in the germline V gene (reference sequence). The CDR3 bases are TGCAGTGCTAGAGATGAGGGGGGGTCCCAGTACTTC. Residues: CSARDEGGSQYF.

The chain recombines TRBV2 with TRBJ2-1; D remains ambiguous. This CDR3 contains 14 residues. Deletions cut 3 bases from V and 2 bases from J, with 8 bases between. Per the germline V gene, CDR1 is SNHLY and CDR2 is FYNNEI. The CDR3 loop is CASSEKVAYNEQFF. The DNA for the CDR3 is TGTGCCAGCAGTGAGAAGGTAGCCTACAATGAGCAGTTCTTC. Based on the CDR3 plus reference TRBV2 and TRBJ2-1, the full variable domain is EPEVTQTPSHQVTQMGQEVILRCVPISNHLYFYWYRQILGQKVEFLVSFYNNEISEKSEIFDDQFSVERPDGSNFTLKIRSTKLEDSAMYFCASSEKVAYNEQFFGPGTRLTVL.

The CDR3 loop reads CATSWGGSYNEQFF. For the CDR3, the DNA is TGTGCCACCAGCTGGGGGGGCTCCTACAATGAGCAGTTCTTC. The chain combines TRBV15 with TRBJ2-1, with TRBD2 matching over 7 bases. This CDR3 contains 14 residues. The J segment lost 0 bases and the V segment lost 5 bases, leaving 1 base of the junction unmatched. Germline values: CDR1 LNHNV, CDR2 YYDKDF (reference sequence). Drawing the rest from reference TRBV15 and TRBJ2-1, the complete variable domain is DAMVIQNPRYQVTQFGKPVTLSCSQTLNHNVMYWYQQKSSQAPKLLFHYYDKDFNNEADTPDNFQSRRPNTSFCFLDIRSPGLGDTAMYLCATSWGGSYNEQFFGPGTRLTVL.

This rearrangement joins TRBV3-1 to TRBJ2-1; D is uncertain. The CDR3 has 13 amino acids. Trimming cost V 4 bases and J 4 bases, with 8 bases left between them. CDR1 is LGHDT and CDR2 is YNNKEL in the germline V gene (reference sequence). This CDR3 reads CASSRLSYNEQFF. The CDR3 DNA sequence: TGTGCCAGCAGCCGGCTATCTTACAATGAGCAGTTCTTC.

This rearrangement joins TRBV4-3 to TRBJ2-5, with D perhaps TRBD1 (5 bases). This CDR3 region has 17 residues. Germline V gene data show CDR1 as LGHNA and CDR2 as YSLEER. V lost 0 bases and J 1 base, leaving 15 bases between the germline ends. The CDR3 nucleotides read TGCGCCAGCAGCCAAGATTGGGGAAAGGGGCTCCAAGAGACCCAGTACTTC. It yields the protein CASSQDWGKGLQETQYF.

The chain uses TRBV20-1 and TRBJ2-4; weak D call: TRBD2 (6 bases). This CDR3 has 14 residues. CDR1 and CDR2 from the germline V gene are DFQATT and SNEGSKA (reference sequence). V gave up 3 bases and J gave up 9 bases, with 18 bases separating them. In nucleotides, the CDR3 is TGCAGTGCTAGTCCCCGGCAGGTGGGGGGCATTCAGTACTTC. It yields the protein CSASPRQVGGIQYF.

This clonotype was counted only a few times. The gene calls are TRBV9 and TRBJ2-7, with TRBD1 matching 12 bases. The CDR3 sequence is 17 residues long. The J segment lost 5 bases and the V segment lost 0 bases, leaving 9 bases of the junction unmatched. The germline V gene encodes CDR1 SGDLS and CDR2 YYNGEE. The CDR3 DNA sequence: TGTGCCAGCAGCGTAGCTGGGGACAGGGGGCGTAGGAACGAGCAGTACTTC. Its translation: CASSVAGDRGRRNEQYF.

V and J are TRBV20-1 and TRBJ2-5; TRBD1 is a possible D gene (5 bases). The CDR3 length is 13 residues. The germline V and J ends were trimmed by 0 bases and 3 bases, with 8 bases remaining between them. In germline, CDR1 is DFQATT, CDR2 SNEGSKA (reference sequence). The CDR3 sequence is CSARDLQEETQYF. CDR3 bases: TGCAGTGCTAGAGATTTACAGGAAGAGACCCAGTACTTC.

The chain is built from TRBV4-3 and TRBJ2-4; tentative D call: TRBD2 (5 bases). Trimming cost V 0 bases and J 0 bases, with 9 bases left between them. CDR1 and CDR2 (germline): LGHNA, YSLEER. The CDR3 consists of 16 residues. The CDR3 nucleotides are TGCGCCAGCAGCCAAGATAACGAGGGAGCCAAAAACATTCAGTACTTC. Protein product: CASSQDNEGAKNIQYF.

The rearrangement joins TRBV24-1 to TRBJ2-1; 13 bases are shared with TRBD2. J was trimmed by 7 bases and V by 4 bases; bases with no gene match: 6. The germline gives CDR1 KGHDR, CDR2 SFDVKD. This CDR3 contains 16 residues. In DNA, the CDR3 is TGTGCCACCAGTGACCCTACTAGCGGGGGGGCAAATGAGCAGTTCTTC. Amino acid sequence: CATSDPTSGGANEQFF.

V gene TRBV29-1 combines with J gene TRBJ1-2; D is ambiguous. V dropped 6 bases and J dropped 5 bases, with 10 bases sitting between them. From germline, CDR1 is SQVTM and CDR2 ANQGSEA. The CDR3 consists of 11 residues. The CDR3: CSVTATYGYTF. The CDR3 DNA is TGCAGCGTCACAGCGACTTATGGCTACACCTTC.

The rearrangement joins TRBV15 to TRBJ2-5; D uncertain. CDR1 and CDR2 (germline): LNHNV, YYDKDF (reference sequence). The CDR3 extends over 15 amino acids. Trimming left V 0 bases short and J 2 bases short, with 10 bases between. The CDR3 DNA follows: TGTGCCACCAGCAGAGATGGTGGCAAACAAGAGACCCAGTACTTC. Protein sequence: CATSRDGGKQETQYF. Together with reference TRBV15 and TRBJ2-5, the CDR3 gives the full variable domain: DAMVIQNPRYQVTQFGKPVTLSCSQTLNHNVMYWYQQKSSQAPKLLFHYYDKDFNNEADTPDNFQSRRPNTSFCFLDIRSPGLGDTAMYLCATSRDGGKQETQYFGPGTRLLVL.

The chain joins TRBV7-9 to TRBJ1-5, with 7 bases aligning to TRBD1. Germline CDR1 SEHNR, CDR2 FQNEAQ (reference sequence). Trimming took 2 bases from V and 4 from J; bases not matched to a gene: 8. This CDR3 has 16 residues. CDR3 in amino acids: CASSLKFRRGNQPQHF. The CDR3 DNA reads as TGTGCCAGCAGCTTAAAATTTCGCAGGGGGAATCAGCCCCAGCATTTT.

This chain's CDR3 is CASAGGYEQYF. For the CDR3, the DNA is TGTGCCAGTGCAGGGGGCTACGAGCAGTACTTC. The chain carries TRBV6-2 or TRBV6-3 and TRBJ2-5, with 7 bases matching TRBD1. The J call is in doubt because the DNA end fits TRBJ2-7 better. Germline V CDR1 and CDR2: MNHEY, SVGEGT. The CDR3 is made up of 11 amino acids.

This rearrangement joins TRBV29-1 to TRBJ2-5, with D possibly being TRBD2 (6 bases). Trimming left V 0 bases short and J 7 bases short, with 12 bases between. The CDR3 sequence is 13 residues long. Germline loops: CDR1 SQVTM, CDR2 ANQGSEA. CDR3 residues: CSVEDSGGLTQYF. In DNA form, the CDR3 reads TGCAGCGTTGAAGATAGTGGAGGGTTGACCCAGTACTTC.

The CDR3 spells CASSRRVEPGNTIYF. In DNA, the CDR3 is TGTGCCAGCAGCAGACGAGTAGAGCCGGGAAACACCATATATTTT. This chain links TRBV7-2 with TRBJ1-3; D is unclear. Trimming stripped 5 bases from V and 4 bases from J, with 15 bases between. Per the germline V gene, CDR1 is SGHTA and CDR2 is FQGNSA. This CDR3 has 15 amino acids.

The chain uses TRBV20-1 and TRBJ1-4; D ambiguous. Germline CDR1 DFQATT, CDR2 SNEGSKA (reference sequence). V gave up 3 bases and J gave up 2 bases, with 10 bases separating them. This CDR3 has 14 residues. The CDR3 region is CSARVRGTNEKLFF. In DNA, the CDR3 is TGCAGTGCTAGGGTCCGAGGGACTAATGAAAAACTGTTTTTT.

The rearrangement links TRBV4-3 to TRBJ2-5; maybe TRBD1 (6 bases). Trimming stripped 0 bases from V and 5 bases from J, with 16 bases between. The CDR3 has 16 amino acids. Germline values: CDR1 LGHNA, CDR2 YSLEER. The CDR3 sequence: CASSQDRQGLGETQYF. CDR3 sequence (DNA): TGCGCCAGCAGCCAAGATAGGCAGGGGCTGGGGGAGACCCAGTACTTC.

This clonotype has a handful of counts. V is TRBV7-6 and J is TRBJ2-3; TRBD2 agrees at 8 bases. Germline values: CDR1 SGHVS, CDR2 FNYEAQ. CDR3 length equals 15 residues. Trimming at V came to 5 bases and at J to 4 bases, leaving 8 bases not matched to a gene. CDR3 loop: CASSRGGAGSDTQYF. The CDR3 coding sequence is TGTGCCAGCAGCCGGGGGGGCGCGGGCTCAGATACGCAGTATTTT.